Following are 10 T cell receptor beta chains from one sample sequenced in a study of human CD8 memory T cell subsets. By UMI-labeled 5' RACE, the TCR beta libraries were made. TCRdb reprocessed the 5' RACE reads, with one entry per CDR3 protein and no DNA. The sample includes 19,000 or so distinct CDR3 sequences. What was sequenced was CD8+ stem-like memory T cells (TSCM and TCM) sorted from PBMCs. Subset indicated: stem-like memory CD8 T cells (TSTEM), CCR7+ PD-1- TIGIT-. These receptor sequences come from a human donor in good health.

This chain joins TRBV28 and TRBJ2-7; the TCRdb D gene call, TRBD2, has no DNA to confirm it. Germline CDR1 and CDR2: MDHEN and SYDVKM. CDR3 length: 15 residues. CDR3 region: CASSLWLVGSYEQYF.

CDR3 sequence reads: CASSFGSNLNEQFF. The V call is TRBV13, the J call TRBJ2-1. CDR1 PRHDT and CDR2 FYEKMQ come from the germline V gene (reference sequence). The CDR3 length is 14 residues. The full variable domain, with the rest looked up from reference TRBV13 and TRBJ2-1, is AAGVIQSPRHLIKEKRETATLKCYPIPRHDTVYWYQQGPGQDPQFLISFYEKMQSDKGSIPDRFSAQQFSDYHSELNMSSLELGDSALYFCASSFGSNLNEQFFGPGTRLTVL.

The chain uses TRBV7-9 and TRBJ2-1; TCRdb picks TRBD2, but there is no DNA to check that call. Germline lookup yields CDR1 SEHNR and CDR2 FQNEAQ (reference sequence). The CDR3 is made up of 13 amino acids. The CDR3 region is CASSYRTSGVQFF.

V and J are TRBV7-2 and TRBJ2-7. CDR3 size: 14 residues. From germline, CDR1 is SGHTA and CDR2 FQGNSA. Here the CDR3 reads CASSLALGTYEQYF.

The chain employs TRBV10-1 and TRBJ2-2; TCRdb's D call of TRBD1 is untestable without DNA. The CDR3 has 15 amino acids. Germline V gives CDR1 WNHNN, CDR2 SYGVQD (reference sequence). The CDR3 loop is CASSESSGSAGELFF.

The rearrangement uses TRBV30 and TRBJ2-2; lacking DNA, the TRBD2 call made by TCRdb goes unchecked. The CDR3 totals 14 residues. Germline V gene data show CDR1 as GTSNPN and CDR2 as SVGIG (reference sequence). The CDR3 loop is CAWSVAGNTGELFF.

The chain joins TRBV15 to TRBJ1-1; TCRdb lists TRBD1, though no DNA is available to test this call. The CDR3 totals 15 residues. Germline lookup yields CDR1 LNHNV and CDR2 YYDKDF (reference sequence). This CDR3 reads CATQWDRAMNTEAFF.

V and J are TRBV7-9 and TRBJ1-2; the D gene TCRdb calls, TRBD1, cannot be checked with no DNA. The CDR3 consists of 16 residues. CDR1 and CDR2 from the germline V gene are SEHNR and FQNEAQ (reference sequence). CDR3 in amino acids: CASSPPRTIITYGYTF.

The chain is built from TRBV11-2 and TRBJ2-5. The CDR3 contains 13 residues. Germline V gene sequence: CDR1 SGHAT, CDR2 FQNNGV. CDR3 amino acids: CASSLDGLETQYF. The full variable domain, completed using reference TRBV11-2 and TRBJ2-5, is EAGVAQSPRYKIIEKRQSVAFWCNPISGHATLYWYQQILGQGPKLLIQFQNNGVVDDSQLPKDRFSAERLKGVDSTLKIQPAKLEDSAVYLCASSLDGLETQYFGPGTRLLVL.

The V and J genes are TRBV6-2 or TRBV6-3 and TRBJ1-2; TCRdb names TRBD1, which stays unverified in the absence of DNA. The length of the CDR3 is 14 residues. Germline V gene data show CDR1 as MNHEY and CDR2 as SVGEGT. The CDR3 sequence is CASSSPAALGGYTF.